These T cell receptor beta chains were read from a single sample in a study of control samples from healthy donors and cancer patients. Sequencing used immunoSEQ multiplex PCR; TCRdb keeps in-frame clones, though not all of them. The sample includes under 85,000 clones, over 85% of them seen just once. The sample comprised PBMCs. The receptors were sampled from a man aged 55 to 70 with colorectal cancer. Each CDR3 is given with its conserved first and last residue. The D gene is left open where the match is weak. Size values are once, few and many counts, or a class for expanded clones, and some rows have none.

d_gene	abundance	j_gene	v_gene	CDR3nt	CDR3aa
.	.	TRBJ2-2	TRBV10-1	TGCGCCAGCAGAAGGGACTTTACCGGGGAGCTGTTTTTT	CASRRDFTGELFF
TRBD1	.	TRBJ1-1	TRBV19	TGTGCCAGTAGTGCATCCGGGACAGCAAACACTGAAGCTTTCTTT	CASSASGTANTEAFF
.	.	TRBJ1-5	TRBV28	TGTGCCAGCAGTTTTAACGGGGGAAGGAGCAATCAGCCCCAGCATTTT	CASSFNGGRSNQPQHF
TRBD1	.	TRBJ1-5	TRBV2	TGTGCCAGCAATCTACAGGGGAACCAGCCCCAGCATTTT	CASNLQGNQPQHF
.	.	TRBJ2-5	TRBV28	TGTGCCAGCAGCACTAGGACGGAGACCCAGTACTTC	CASSTRTETQYF
TRBD1	.	TRBJ1-1	TRBV5-1	TGCGCCAGCAGCTTGGGCAGGGGGATGGACACTGAAGCTTTCTTT	CASSLGRGMDTEAFF
.	.	TRBJ2-7	TRBV5-6	TGTGCCAGCAGCTTTAGATGGGAGACCGACAGTACCTACGAGCAGTACTTC	CASSFRWETDSTYEQYF
.	.	TRBJ2-2	TRBV30	TGTGCCTGGAGGGGGGCCCTATTCACCGGGGAGCTGTTTTTT	CAWRGALFTGELFF
.	.	TRBJ2-5	TRBV2	TGTGCCAGCAGCGTAACTAGAAGAATAGAGACCCAGTACTTC	CASSVTRRIETQYF
TRBD1	few	TRBJ1-5	TRBV16	TGTGCCAGCAGCCCTGGGACAGGGAAAGATCAGCCCCAGCATTTT	CASSPGTGKDQPQHF
TRBD2	.	TRBJ2-6	TRBV5-1	TGCGCCAGCAGCTTGGGACTCCCTGGGAGGGGAGGGGCCAACGTCCTGACTTTC	CASSLGLPGRGGANVLTF
.	.	TRBJ1-2	TRBV5-1	TGCGCCAGCAGCTTGACTAACTCTTTGAGCTATGGCTACACCTTC	CASSLTNSLSYGYTF
.	.	TRBJ2-7	TRBV5-1	TGCGCCAGCAGCTTGTTTATCCAGGGGCCGTCCTACGAGCAGTACTTC	CASSLFIQGPSYEQYF
.	.	TRBJ1-2	TRBV5-6	TGTGCCAGCAGCTTGAACCGGGGGCAGGGCTATGGCTACACCTTC	CASSLNRGQGYGYTF
.	.	TRBJ2-6	TRBV29-1	TGCAGCGTTGAAGGCATCTCTGGGGCCAACGTCCTGACTTTC	CSVEGISGANVLTF
.	.	TRBJ2-4	TRBV6-6	TGTGCCAGCAGGAAGGGGGGTGCATACATTCAGTACTTC	CASRKGGAYIQYF
.	.	TRBJ1-2	TRBV27	TGTGCCAGCAGTCCCACCCTATCGGGGCGTGGCTACACCTTC	CASSPTLSGRGYTF
.	few	TRBJ1-5	TRBV7-5	TGTGTCAGAAGCTTAAATGGGCGACGAGGGGCGGATCAGCCCCAGCATTTT	CVRSLNGRRGADQPQHF
TRBD2	.	TRBJ2-5	TRBV18	TGTGCCAGCTCACCAGTACGGGGGGGCCGGGAGACCCAGTACTTC	CASSPVRGGRETQYF
TRBD1	few	TRBJ2-4	TRBV7-9	TGTGCCAGCAGCCCGAACAGGGGAACCAAAAACATTCAGTACTTC	CASSPNRGTKNIQYF
.	.	TRBJ2-7	TRBV7-6	TGTGCCAGCAGCTTAAAGGGATACGAGCAGTACTTC	CASSLKGYEQYF
.	.	TRBJ2-3	TRBV27	TGTGCCAGCAGTTTGGGCGTGGGTCTTCGGGATACGCAGTATTTT	CASSLGVGLRDTQYF
.	.	TRBJ2-7	TRBV6-5	TGTGCCAGCAGTTACTCAAGGGGCAGAACCTACGAGCAGTACTTC	CASSYSRGRTYEQYF
.	.	TRBJ1-2	TRBV28	TGTGCCAGCAGTTTGGTAGATACGGGAAAGAGCTACACCTTC	CASSLVDTGKSYTF
TRBD2	.	TRBJ2-3	TRBV6-5	TGTGCCAGCAGTCACCGGGACTACACAGATACGCAGTATTTT	CASSHRDYTDTQYF
.	.	TRBJ2-6	TRBV28	TGTGCCAGCAGTAACCCCGTGGGGTCTGGGGCCAACGTCCTGACTTTC	CASSNPVGSGANVLTF
TRBD1	.	TRBJ2-7	TRBV27	TGTGCCAGCAGTTTATACCCGGGACAGGGGAACGAGCAGTACTTC	CASSLYPGQGNEQYF
.	.	TRBJ2-3	TRBV10-3	TGTGCCATCAGTGAGTTGCAGGGGGGTAGCACAGATACGCAGTATTTT	CAISELQGGSTDTQYF
.	.	TRBJ2-2	TRBV6-5	TGTGCCAGCAGTTACTCCACAGGGGGGGCCGGGGAGCTGTTTTTT	CASSYSTGGAGELFF
TRBD1	.	TRBJ2-7	TRBV19	TGTGCCAGTAGTGGGACCGGGACAGCCTACGAGCAGTACTTC	CASSGTGTAYEQYF
TRBD2	.	TRBJ2-7	TRBV29-1	TGCAGACCCCCACCCAGCGGGGGGGCCGGCGAGCAGTACTTC	CRPPPSGGAGEQYF